The 24 T cell receptor beta chains in this list originate from one sample, sequenced in a study of beta chain features in type 1 diabetes. General study results and limits: TCRB CDR3 length was moderately but significantly reduced in all four CD4+ subsets of Type 1 diabetes patients.

These TCRs are of unknown antigen specificity. The whole isolated RNA underwent reverse transcription, so sequencing captured expressed TCRB transcripts. The table came from immunoSEQ multiplex PCR; TCRdb's copy has only in-frame clones and leaves some out. The sample shows under 850,000 clones, over 10% of them seen only once. The sequenced sample was naive CD4+ T cells from blood. All receptors derive from a man aged 18-30 years with type 1 diabetes.

The table lists this clone with a few counts. A junction boundary mismatches the germline segment, possibly from a read error. The chain carries TRBV2 and TRBJ1-5; no clear D. CDR3 length: 13 amino acids. The germline V gene encodes CDR1 SNHLY and CDR2 FYNNEI. Written as DNA, the CDR3 is TGTGCCAGCAGCGAAGGAGTTGCTCAGCCCCAGCATTTT. Protein product: CASSEGVAQPQHF.

The J gene is TRBJ1-4, the V gene TRBV6-6, with D hard to call. Germline CDR1 and CDR2: MNHNY and SVGAGI (reference sequence). V lost 4 bases, J lost 8 bases, and 14 bases lay in between. The CDR3 contains 14 residues. CDR3 DNA sequence: TGTGCCAGCAGTTCCCCAAGGGAGGGAGAAAAACTGTTTTTT. Amino acid sequence: CASSSPREGEKLFF.

V usage is TRBV30 and J usage is TRBJ1-6, with D possibly TRBD1 on 5 matching bases. CDR1 is GTSNPN, CDR2 SVGIG, per germline (reference sequence). V shed 0 bases and J shed 9 bases, with 21 bases lying between them. This CDR3 spans 17 amino acids. CDR3 in amino acids: CAWSVGNPGLGASPLHF. The DNA of the CDR3 is TGTGCCTGGAGTGTAGGGAATCCGGGCCTCGGGGCTTCACCCCTCCACTTT. The variable domain in full, with the rest retrieved from reference TRBV30 and TRBJ1-6, is SQTIHQWPATLVQPVGSPLSLECTVEGTSNPNLYWYRQAAGRGLQLLFYSVGIGQISSEVPQNLSASRPQDRQFILSSKKLLLSDSGFYLCAWSVGNPGLGASPLHFGNGTRLTVT.

This chain uses TRBV11-3 with TRBJ2-4; D is unresolved. Germline V gene data show CDR1 as SGHNT and CDR2 as YENEEA. CDR3 length equals 13 residues. The ends were cut back, 1 base at V and 1 base at J, with 2 bases in the middle. The CDR3, as DNA: TGTGCCAGCAGCTTAGTGGCCAAAAACATTCAGTACTTC. Translation gives CASSLVAKNIQYF. The full variable domain, completed using reference TRBV11-3 and TRBJ2-4, is EAGVVQSPRYKIIEKKQPVAFWCNPISGHNTLYWYLQNLGQGPELLIRYENEEAVDDSQLPKDRFSAERLKGVDSTLKIQPAELGDSAVYLCASSLVAKNIQYFGAGTRLSVL.

V and J are TRBV10-3 and TRBJ1-2; D may be TRBD1 (6 bases). Trimming stripped 6 bases from V and 5 bases from J, with 10 bases between. CDR3 length: 12 amino acids. Germline loops: CDR1 ENHRY, CDR2 SYGVKD. The DNA of the CDR3 is TGTGCCATCAGCTTACAGGGATATGGCTACACCTTC. As protein: CAISLQGYGYTF.

The chain uses TRBV30 and TRBJ2-7; 7 bases agree with TRBD2. Germline V gene sequence: CDR1 GTSNPN, CDR2 SVGIG (reference sequence). This CDR3 comprises 14 residues. The ends lost 4 bases at V and 1 base at J; junction bases unmatched: 7. CDR3 region: CAWIKRGGSYEQYF. CDR3 coding DNA: TGTGCCTGGATCAAAAGGGGAGGGTCCTACGAGCAGTACTTC.

This rearrangement joins TRBV2 to TRBJ2-1, with D perhaps being TRBD1 or TRBD2 (6 bases each). The CDR3 is 14 amino acids. Germline V gene sequence: CDR1 SNHLY, CDR2 FYNNEI. V was shortened by 4 bases and J by 4 bases, with 11 bases between the two germline ends. The CDR3 DNA reads TGTGCCAGCAGTGGGGGGGCACTTTACAATGAGCAGTTCTTC. Translated: CASSGGALYNEQFF.

This clone was picked up a small number of times. This sequence joins TRBV30 and TRBJ1-4; 8 bases align to TRBD1. Germline V gene data show CDR1 as GTSNPN and CDR2 as SVGIG (reference sequence). The ends lost 3 bases at V and 5 bases at J; junction bases unmatched: 14. The CDR3 loop spans 17 amino acids. The CDR3 region has the DNA TGTGCCTGGAGAAAAGCTCTACCGGGACAGGCGAATGAAAAACTGTTTTTT. Translation: CAWRKALPGQANEKLFF.

This clone turned up a few times. The rearrangement joins TRBV6-1 to TRBJ1-2; 8 bases align to TRBD1. From germline, CDR1 is MNHNS and CDR2 SASEGT. The CDR3 contains 16 residues. Trimming cost V 3 bases and J 4 bases; bases outside gene matches: 10. The CDR3 sequence is CASSDPSRGTGYGYTF. For the CDR3, the DNA is TGTGCCAGCAGTGACCCCTCGAGAGGGACAGGCTATGGCTACACCTTC.

This clone showed up just a few times. CDR3 region: CASSSGQGSYEQYF. The CDR3 DNA follows: TGTGCCAGCAGCTCGGGACAGGGGTCCTACGAGCAGTACTTC. The chain employs TRBV13 and TRBJ2-7; TRBD1 matches 10 bases. The CDR3 is 14 residues long. V gave up 4 bases and J gave up 1 base; unmatched junction bases: 1. CDR1 and CDR2 from the germline V gene are PRHDT and FYEKMQ (reference sequence).

This clone has only a few counts. Different DNA sequences within this sample yield the same CDR3. This chain joins TRBV4-1 and TRBJ1-2, with D unclear. The CDR3 sequence is 14 residues long. V lost 1 base, J lost 0 bases, and 6 bases lay in between. Germline CDR1 MGHRA, CDR2 YSYEKL. CDR3 protein: CASSQGRTNYGYTF. CDR3 nucleotide sequence: TGCGCCAGCAGCCAAGGACGGACTAACTATGGCTACACCTTC.

The gene calls are TRBV2 and TRBJ2-1, with TRBD1 identical over 9 bases. V lost 6 bases, J lost 1 base, and 10 bases stayed unmatched. Germline CDR1 and CDR2: SNHLY and FYNNEI. The CDR3 runs to 17 residues. CDR3 in DNA: TGTGCCAGCAGGCCGGGACAGGGCGTCAATTCCTACAATGAGCAGTTCTTC. Protein product: CASRPGQGVNSYNEQFF.

A remark on this clone: The sample holds other DNA sequences that translate to the same CDR3. The rearrangement joins TRBV28 to TRBJ1-1; D is ambiguous. The length of the CDR3 is 11 residues. Germline loops: CDR1 MDHEN, CDR2 SYDVKM. V gave up 1 base and J gave up 7 bases, with 4 bases separating them. The CDR3 region is CASSLSGEAFF. The CDR3 DNA is TGTGCCAGCAGTTTATCAGGTGAAGCTTTCTTT.

The rearrangement links TRBV13 to TRBJ2-1, with no clear D. The V and J ends lost 4 bases and 0 bases respectively, with 22 bases between them. The CDR3 covers 19 residues. CDR1 and CDR2 (germline): PRHDT, FYEKMQ (reference sequence). The DNA for the CDR3 is TGTGCCAGCAGCTCTGCCCACAATCTAGGCTGGGGCTCCTACAATGAGCAGTTCTTC. Protein: CASSSAHNLGWGSYNEQFF.

This clone came up a few times. V is TRBV4-1 and J is TRBJ2-3; the match to TRBD1 covers 8 bases. The ends lost 0 bases at V and 4 bases at J; junction bases unmatched: 9. The CDR3 length is 17 residues. CDR1 and CDR2 (germline): MGHRA, YSYEKL. The CDR3 spells CASSQEHDRGWADTQYF. The CDR3 nucleotides are TGCGCCAGCAGCCAAGAACACGACAGGGGTTGGGCAGATACGCAGTATTTT.

This clone was seen more than once but under ten times. The chain carries TRBV4-2 and TRBJ2-7; weak D call: TRBD2 (6 bases). This CDR3 region has 16 residues. The V and J ends lost 0 bases and 1 base respectively, with 13 bases between them. Germline V gene data show CDR1 as LGHNA and CDR2 as YNFKEQ. Here the CDR3 DNA reads TGTGCCAGCAGCCAAGATGCGGGACTGTCATCCTACGAGCAGTACTTC. Protein product: CASSQDAGLSSYEQYF.

This clone was counted between two and nine times. The chain couples TRBV19 to TRBJ1-5, with D possibly being TRBD1 (5 bases). CDR1 and CDR2 (germline): LNHDA, SQIVND (reference sequence). This CDR3 spans 16 amino acids. V lost 3 bases, J lost 4 bases, and 16 bases lay in between. For the CDR3, the DNA is TGTGCCAGTAGTATTTCGAGGGGCGAGGGAAATCAGCCCCAGCATTTT. Translated: CASSISRGEGNQPQHF.

The table lists this clone with a few counts. This chain joins TRBV30 and TRBJ1-1, with D hard to call. Germline CDR1 reads GTSNPN; CDR2 reads SVGIG (reference sequence). V was trimmed by 0 bases and J by 0 bases, leaving 8 bases between them. The CDR3 sequence is 14 residues long. CDR3 region: CAWSVRPLNTEAFF. The CDR3 bases are TGTGCCTGGAGTGTACGACCCCTGAACACTGAAGCTTTCTTT.

This chain links TRBV2 with TRBJ1-5; a possible D gene is TRBD1 (5 bases). Trimming left V 2 bases short and J 1 base short, with 15 bases between. CDR1 SNHLY and CDR2 FYNNEI come from the germline V gene. The CDR3 totals 17 residues. The CDR3 sequence is CASSESVGGGSNQPQHF. The CDR3 coding sequence is TGTGCCAGCAGTGAATCGGTTGGGGGTGGGAGCAATCAGCCCCAGCATTTT.

This clone showed up just a few times. V gene TRBV12-5 combines with J gene TRBJ2-1; TRBD1 aligns across 7 bases. Unmatched junction bases numbered 7, after V lost 5 bases and J lost 3 bases. The CDR3 runs to 15 residues. Germline V lookup: CDR1 LGHNT, CDR2 FRNRAP. The CDR3 spells CASGPRQGNYNEQFF. DNA for the CDR3: TGTGCTAGTGGTCCCCGACAGGGAAACTACAATGAGCAGTTCTTC.

The chain couples TRBV11-1 to TRBJ1-2; 8 bases agree with TRBD1. This CDR3 contains 15 residues. Trimming took 4 bases from V and 4 from J; bases not matched to a gene: 8. Germline values: CDR1 SGHAT, CDR2 FQDESV (reference sequence). DNA for the CDR3: TGTGCCAGCAGCTCCTCGACAGGGGAAAGCTATGGCTACACCTTC. Its protein product is CASSSSTGESYGYTF.

This clone was observed a few times. The gene calls are TRBV10-3 and TRBJ2-5, with D possibly matching TRBD2 (6 bases). The ends were cut back, 3 bases at V and 5 bases at J, with 10 bases in the middle. From germline, CDR1 is ENHRY and CDR2 SYGVKD. The CDR3 loop spans 13 amino acids. The CDR3 region is CAISEGGVETQYF. The CDR3 bases are TGTGCCATCAGTGAAGGAGGGGTCGAGACCCAGTACTTC.

This clone showed up just a few times. The chain couples TRBV10-2 to TRBJ2-5; a possible D gene is TRBD2 (5 bases). This CDR3 has 14 residues. V shed 9 bases and J shed 5 bases, with 19 bases lying between them. The germline V gene has CDR1 WSHSY and CDR2 SAAADI. CDR3 in amino acids: CASTPRGGSETQYF. The CDR3 region has the DNA TGCGCCAGTACCCCCCGAGGCGGGTCGGAGACCCAGTACTTC.

This clone was seen more than once but under ten times. The chain links TRBV7-9 to TRBJ2-2; D ambiguous. Germline V lookup: CDR1 SEHNR, CDR2 FQNEAQ (reference sequence). V lost 2 bases and J 6 bases, leaving 13 bases between the germline ends. The CDR3 contains 15 residues. The chain's CDR3 is CASSLSAFVAGELFF. In DNA, the CDR3 is TGTGCCAGCAGCTTATCGGCGTTTGTGGCCGGGGAGCTGTTTTTT.